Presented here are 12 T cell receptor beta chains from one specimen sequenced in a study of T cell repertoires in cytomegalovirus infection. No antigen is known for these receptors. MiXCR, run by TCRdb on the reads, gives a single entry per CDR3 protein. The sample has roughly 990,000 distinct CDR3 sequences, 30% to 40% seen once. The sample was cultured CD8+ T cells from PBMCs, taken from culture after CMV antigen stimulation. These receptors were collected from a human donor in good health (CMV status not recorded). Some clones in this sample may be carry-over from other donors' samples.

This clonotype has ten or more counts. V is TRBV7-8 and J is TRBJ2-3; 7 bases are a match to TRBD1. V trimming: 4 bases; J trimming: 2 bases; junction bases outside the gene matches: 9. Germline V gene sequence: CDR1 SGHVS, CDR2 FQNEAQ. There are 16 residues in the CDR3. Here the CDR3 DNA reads TGTGCCAGCAGCTCCCTTCTAGGGACAGACACAGATACGCAGTATTTT. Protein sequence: CASSSLLGTDTDTQYF.

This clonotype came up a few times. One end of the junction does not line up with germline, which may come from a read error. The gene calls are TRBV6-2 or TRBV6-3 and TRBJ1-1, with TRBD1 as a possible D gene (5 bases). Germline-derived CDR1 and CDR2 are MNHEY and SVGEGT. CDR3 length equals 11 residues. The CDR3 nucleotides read TGTGCCAGCACTTACAGGCAAGAAGCTTTCTTT. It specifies CASTYRQEAFF.

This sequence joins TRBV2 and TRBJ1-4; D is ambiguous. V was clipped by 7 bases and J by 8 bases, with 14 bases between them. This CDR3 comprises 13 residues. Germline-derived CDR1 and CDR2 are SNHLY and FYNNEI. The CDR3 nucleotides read TGTGCCAGCACCGAACCCCCGGGGGAAAAACTGTTTTTT. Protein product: CASTEPPGEKLFF. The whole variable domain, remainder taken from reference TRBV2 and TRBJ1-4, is EPEVTQTPSHQVTQMGQEVILRCVPISNHLYFYWYRQILGQKVEFLVSFYNNEISEKSEIFDDQFSVERPDGSNFTLKIRSTKLEDSAMYFCASTEPPGEKLFFGSGTQLSVL.

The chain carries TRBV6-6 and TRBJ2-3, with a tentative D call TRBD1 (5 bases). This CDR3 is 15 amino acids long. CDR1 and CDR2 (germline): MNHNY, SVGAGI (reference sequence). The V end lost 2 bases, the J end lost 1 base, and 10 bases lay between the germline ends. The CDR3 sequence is CASSYRGAGTDTQYF. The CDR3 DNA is TGTGCCAGCAGTTACAGGGGCGCGGGCACAGATACGCAGTATTTT.

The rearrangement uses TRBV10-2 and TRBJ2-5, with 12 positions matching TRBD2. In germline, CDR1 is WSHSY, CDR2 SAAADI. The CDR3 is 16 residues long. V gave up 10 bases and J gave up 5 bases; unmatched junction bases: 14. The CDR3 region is CATIASSGGAQETQYF. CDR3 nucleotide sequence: TGCGCCACCATTGCCTCTAGCGGGGGGGCACAGGAGACCCAGTACTTC.

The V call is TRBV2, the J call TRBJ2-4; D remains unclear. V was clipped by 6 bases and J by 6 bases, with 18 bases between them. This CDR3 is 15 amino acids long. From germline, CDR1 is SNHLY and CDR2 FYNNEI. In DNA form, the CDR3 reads TGTGCCAGCAGATCGGACGCCCGACACGGAAACATTCAGTACTTC. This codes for CASRSDARHGNIQYF.

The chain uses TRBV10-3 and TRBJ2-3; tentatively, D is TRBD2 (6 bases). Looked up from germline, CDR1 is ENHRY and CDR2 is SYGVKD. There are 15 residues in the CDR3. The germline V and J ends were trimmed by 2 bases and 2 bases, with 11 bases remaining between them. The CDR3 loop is CAISEPRDSTDTQYF. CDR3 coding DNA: TGTGCCATCAGTGAGCCCCGGGACTCCACAGATACGCAGTATTTT.

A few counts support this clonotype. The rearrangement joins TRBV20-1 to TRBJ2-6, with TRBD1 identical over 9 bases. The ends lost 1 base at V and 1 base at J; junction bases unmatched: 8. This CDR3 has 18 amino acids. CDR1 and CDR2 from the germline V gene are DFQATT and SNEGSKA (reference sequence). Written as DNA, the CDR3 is TGCAGTGCTAGAGGCAGGACAGGGGCGACGTCTGGGGCCAACGTCCTGACTTTC. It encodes CSARGRTGATSGANVLTF.

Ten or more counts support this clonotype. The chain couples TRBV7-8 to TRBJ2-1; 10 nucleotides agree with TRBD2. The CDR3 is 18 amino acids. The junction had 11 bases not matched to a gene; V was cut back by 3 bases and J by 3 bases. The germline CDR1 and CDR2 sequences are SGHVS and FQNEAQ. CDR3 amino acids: CASSFLLAGDALYNEQFF. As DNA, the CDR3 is TGTGCCAGCAGCTTCCTTCTAGCGGGGGATGCTCTCTACAATGAGCAGTTCTTC.

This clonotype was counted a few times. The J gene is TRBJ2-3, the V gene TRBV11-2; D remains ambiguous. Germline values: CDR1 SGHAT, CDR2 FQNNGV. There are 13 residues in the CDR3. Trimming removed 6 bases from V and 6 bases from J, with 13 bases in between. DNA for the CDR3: TGTGCCAGCAGTTTCTTTGATGGCGATACGCAGTATTTT. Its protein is CASSFFDGDTQYF.

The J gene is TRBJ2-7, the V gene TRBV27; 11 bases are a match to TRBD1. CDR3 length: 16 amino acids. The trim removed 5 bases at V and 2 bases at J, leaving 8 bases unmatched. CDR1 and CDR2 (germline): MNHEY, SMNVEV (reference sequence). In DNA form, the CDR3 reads TGTGCCAGCAGTGGGAGCTGGACAGGGGGCCCCTACGAGCAGTACGTC. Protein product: CASSGSWTGGPYEQYV.

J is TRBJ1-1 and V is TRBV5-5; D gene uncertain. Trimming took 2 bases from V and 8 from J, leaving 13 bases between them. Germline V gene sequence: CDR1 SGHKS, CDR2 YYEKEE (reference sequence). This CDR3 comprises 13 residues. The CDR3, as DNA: TGTGCCAGCAGCTTCACGGAACCCCTCGAAGCTTTCTTT. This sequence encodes CASSFTEPLEAFF.